One sample yielded the 14 T cell receptor beta chains listed below, sequenced in a study of CD8 T cells in Susac syndrome (dated by TCRdb to about 2019). The library was built by means of the immunoSEQ multiplex PCR assay. RNA was extracted using the RNeasy kit, and roughly 0.45 to 1 microgram was reverse transcribed with random hexamers. The public reads were reanalyzed by TCRdb: fastp trimming at Q25, MiXCR alignment, in-frame beta chains only. Rows with one shared CDR3 protein collapse into an entry with the most common genes and DNA. This sample lists roughly 250,000 distinct CDR3 sequences; about 96% were detected once. Jointly, the top ten make up approximately 0.1% of the sample. The specimen sequenced was CD4+ T cells from PBMCs. The receptors were gathered from a human donor with Susac syndrome.

The rearrangement uses TRBV5-4 and TRBJ2-5, with 9 bases lining up with TRBD2. The CDR3 spans 13 residues. J was trimmed by 5 bases and V by 4 bases; bases with no gene match: 3. CDR1 is SGHNT and CDR2 is YYREEE in the germline V gene (reference sequence). CDR3 region: CASSRTSEETQYF. CDR3 sequence (DNA): TGTGCCAGCAGCCGGACTAGCGAGGAGACCCAGTACTTC.

The CDR3 bases are TGCAGCGTTGGTCAGGGGAACACTGAAGCTTTCTTT. Translation gives CSVGQGNTEAFF. This chain links TRBV29-1 with TRBJ1-1; possible D gene TRBD1, 5 bases. The V end lost 4 bases, the J end lost 1 base, and 7 bases lay between the germline ends. There are 12 residues in the CDR3. Germline V gene sequence: CDR1 SQVTM, CDR2 ANQGSEA. The complete variable domain, with remaining parts taken from reference TRBV29-1 and TRBJ1-1, reads SAVISQKPSRDICQRGTSLTIQCQVDSQVTMMFWYRQQPGQSLTLIATANQGSEATYESGFVIDKFPISRPNLTFSTLTVSNMSPEDSSIYLCSVGQGNTEAFFGQGTRLTVV.

This clonotype was detected only a few times. The genes are TRBV9 and TRBJ2-5; D gene unclear. The CDR3 length is 11 residues. Germline V lookup: CDR1 SGDLS, CDR2 YYNGEE. Trimming took 3 bases from V and 0 from J, leaving 0 bases between them. The chain's CDR3 is CASSDQETQYF. The CDR3 bases are TGTGCCAGCAGCGACCAAGAGACCCAGTACTTC.

The V call is TRBV27, the J call TRBJ1-2; unclear D gene. CDR1 and CDR2 (germline): MNHEY, SMNVEV (reference sequence). The CDR3 contains 14 residues. V was pared by 6 bases and J by 5 bases, with 16 bases between. CDR3 residues: CASSRRSEIYGYTF. In DNA, the CDR3 is TGTGCCAGCAGCCGACGGTCCGAAATTTATGGCTACACCTTC.

The CDR3 is CASGIDYGYTF. The CDR3 DNA follows: TGCGCCAGCGGTATTGACTATGGCTACACCTTC. The chain couples TRBV5-1 to TRBJ1-2; D remains ambiguous. The CDR3 has 11 residues. V was shortened by 7 bases and J by 3 bases, with 7 bases between the two germline ends. Germline V CDR1 and CDR2: SGHRS, YFSETQ. Filled out from reference TRBV5-1 and TRBJ1-2, the complete variable domain reads KAGVTQTPRYLIKTRGQQVTLSCSPISGHRSVSWYQQTPGQGLQFLFEYFSETQRNKGNFPGRFSGRQFSNSRSEMNVSTLELGDSALYLCASGIDYGYTFGSGTRLTVV.

V gene TRBV20-1 combines with J gene TRBJ2-5; 10 positions agree with TRBD2. Per germline, CDR1 DFQATT and CDR2 SNEGSKA (reference sequence). V shed 4 bases and J 4 bases; nucleotides not matched to a gene: 9. This CDR3 comprises 15 residues. CDR3 in DNA: TGCAGTGCTATCCCTAGCGGGAGCCCTCGAGAGACCCAGTACTTC. Protein sequence: CSAIPSGSPRETQYF.

The chain couples TRBV3-1 to TRBJ2-5; D is uncertain. Per germline, CDR1 LGHDT and CDR2 YNNKEL (reference sequence). V lost 0 bases, J lost 4 bases, and 9 bases lay in between. This CDR3 has 14 amino acids. The CDR3 DNA follows: TGTGCCAGCAGCCAAGAGGGTAGGCGAGAGACCCAGTACTTC. It translates to CASSQEGRRETQYF.

The V gene is TRBV5-1, the J gene TRBJ2-1; 11 bases are a match to TRBD2. CDR3 length equals 17 residues. Germline V gene data show CDR1 as SGHRS and CDR2 as YFSETQ. Trimming cost V 3 bases and J 8 bases; bases outside gene matches: 13. CDR3 in DNA: TGCGCCAGCAGCTCATCTCGACCAGTAGCGGGAGGGGATGAGCAGTTCTTC. Its protein is CASSSSRPVAGGDEQFF.

This chain connects TRBV3-1 to TRBJ2-5; 12 bases are a match to TRBD2. The J segment lost 4 bases and the V segment lost 4 bases, leaving 1 base of the junction unmatched. Germline values: CDR1 LGHDT, CDR2 YNNKEL (reference sequence). There are 14 residues in the CDR3. As DNA, the CDR3 is TGTGCCAGCAGCCGGACTAGCGGGATAGAGACCCAGTACTTC. It encodes CASSRTSGIETQYF.

J is TRBJ1-2 and V is TRBV4-1, with 7 positions matching TRBD1. The V and J ends lost 2 bases and 4 bases, in that order; junction bases with no gene match: 4. Germline assignment: CDR1 MGHRA and CDR2 YSYEKL. The CDR3 spans 14 residues. CDR3 loop: CASSQSRTGYGYTF. The CDR3 DNA reads TGCGCCAGCAGCCAATCCAGGACAGGCTATGGCTACACCTTC.

V is TRBV11-2 and J is TRBJ2-1; 11 positions agree with TRBD1. Germline CDR1 and CDR2: SGHAT and FQNNGV. This CDR3 comprises 13 residues. Germline trimming cut 3 bases from V and 9 bases from J; bases unmatched to any gene: 1. CDR3 loop: CASSFGTGGEQFF. The CDR3 nucleotides read TGTGCCAGCAGCTTCGGGACAGGGGGTGAGCAGTTCTTC. The full variable domain, with the rest looked up from reference TRBV11-2 and TRBJ2-1, is EAGVAQSPRYKIIEKRQSVAFWCNPISGHATLYWYQQILGQGPKLLIQFQNNGVVDDSQLPKDRFSAERLKGVDSTLKIQPAKLEDSAVYLCASSFGTGGEQFFGPGTRLTVL.

The J gene is TRBJ2-3, the V gene TRBV12-3 or TRBV12-4, with 8 bases identical to TRBD1. Trimming at V came to 6 bases and at J to 1 base, leaving 9 bases not matched to a gene. The CDR3 totals 16 residues. CDR3: CASSTLTGGGTDTQYF. The CDR3 DNA is TGTGCCAGCAGCACCCTTACAGGGGGAGGCACAGATACGCAGTATTTT.

Comments on this clonotype: At one end, the junction sequence differs from germline, possibly due to a read error. This sequence joins TRBV12-3 or TRBV12-4 and TRBJ1-1; 7 bases map to TRBD1. The CDR3 has 12 amino acids. The CDR3 here is CAGRGGNTEAFF. The CDR3 DNA reads as TGTGCCGGCAGGGGGGGGAACACTGAAGCTTTCTTT.

This CDR3 is CAWSPSMNTEAFF. DNA of the CDR3: TGTGCCTGGAGCCCTTCGATGAACACTGAAGCTTTCTTT. The genes are TRBV30 and TRBJ1-1; no reliable D call. V was pared by 3 bases and J by 0 bases, with 8 bases between. This CDR3 is built from 13 residues. CDR1 is GTSNPN, CDR2 SVGIG, per germline (reference sequence). The full variable domain, in which reference TRBV30 and TRBJ1-1 provide the parts outside the CDR3, is SQTIHQWPATLVQPVGSPLSLECTVEGTSNPNLYWYRQAAGRGLQLLFYSVGIGQISSEVPQNLSASRPQDRQFILSSKKLLLSDSGFYLCAWSPSMNTEAFFGQGTRLTVV.